These T cell receptor beta chains were read from a single sample in a study of post-analysis software for immune sequencing data. TCRdb independently ran MiXCR on the PCR reads; one entry per CDR3 protein. The profile shows about 500,000 distinct CDR3 sequences, less than 45% of them singletons. The material sequenced was blood. These receptors were taken from a girl aged 10-17 years with multiple sclerosis. Both conserved end residues are part of each CDR3. A D gene is named only where the DNA matches it firmly. Only part of the rows carry a size: once, few, many, or a class if the clone is expanded.

TRBJ1-2 | few | TRBD1 | TRBV7-2 | CASSPSNRGRLLIANYGYTF | TGTGCCAGCAGCCCGAGTAACAGGGGGCGCCTCCTTATAGCTAACTATGGCTACACCTTC
TRBJ2-7 | NA | NA | TRBV27 | CASSYRPSYEQYF | TGTGCCAGCAGTTACCGGCCCTCCTACGAGCAGTACTTC
TRBJ2-5 | NA | TRBD2 | TRBV5-1 | CASSFGRAGETQYF | TGCGCCAGCAGCTTCGGGAGGGCCGGAGAGACCCAGTACTTC
TRBJ2-3 | NA | TRBD2 | TRBV24-1 | CATSDPGLAGEGSIDTQYF | TGTGCCACCAGTGACCCGGGACTAGCGGGAGAGGGGTCGATAGATACGCAGTATTTT
TRBJ2-5 | NA | TRBD2 | TRBV5-1 | CASSLAVAGGSETQYF | TGCGCCAGCAGCTTGGCGGTAGCGGGAGGCTCGGAGACCCAGTACTTC
TRBJ1-1 | NA | NA | TRBV29-1 | CSVERRHRRSDTEAFF | TGCAGCGTTGAACGGAGACATAGAAGGTCGGACACTGAAGCTTTCTTT
TRBJ1-2 | few | TRBD1 | TRBV12-3/TRBV12-4 | CASSPGTGVYGYTF | TGTGCCAGCAGCCCCGGGACAGGGGTCTATGGCTACACCTTC
TRBJ2-4 | NA | TRBD2 | TRBV28 | CASSSRKLAGGPDEQYF | TGTGCCAGCAGTTCCAGAAAACTAGCGGGAGGGCCGGATGAGCAGTACTTC
TRBJ2-1 | NA | TRBD2 | TRBV20-1 | CSASQQLLGGEQFF | TGCAGTGCTAGCCAACAATTGCTCGGGGGGGAGCAGTTCTTC
TRBJ2-1 | NA | NA | TRBV4-3 | CASSQEVLVGALEQFF | TGCGCCAGCAGCCAAGAGGTACTAGTGGGAGCTCTTGAGCAGTTCTTC
TRBJ2-5 | NA | TRBD2 | TRBV24-1 | CATSEVGRGETQYF | TGTGCCACCAGTGAGGTCGGGAGGGGTGAGACCCAGTACTTC
TRBJ1-5 | NA | TRBD1 | TRBV28 | CASSSGTGFSNQPQHF | TGTGCCAGCAGTTCAGGGACAGGGTTTAGCAATCAGCCCCAGCATTTT
TRBJ2-5 | few | NA | TRBV30 | CAWSGVQETQYF | TGTGCCTGGAGTGGCGTACAAGAGACCCAGTACTTC
TRBJ2-1 | many | TRBD2 | TRBV5-5 | CASSSSGRAGEQFF | TGTGCCAGCAGCTCCAGCGGGAGGGCCGGTGAGCAGTTCTTC
TRBJ2-1 | NA | NA | TRBV4-3 | CASSQFGTLYNEQFF | TGCGCCAGCAGCCAGTTCGGGACGCTATACAATGAGCAGTTCTTC
TRBJ1-5 | few | NA | TRBV12-5 | CASALGPASNQPQHF | TGTGCTAGTGCCCTTGGACCAGCTAGCAATCAGCCCCAGCATTTT
TRBJ2-7 | NA | NA | TRBV4-1 | CASSQDNLPSWYEQYF | TGCGCCAGCAGCCAAGATAATCTTCCTAGCTGGTACGAGCAGTACTTC
TRBJ2-7 | NA | TRBD1 | TRBV6-5 | CASSLTGQGAYEQYF | TGTGCCAGCAGTCTAACGGGACAGGGGGCCTACGAGCAGTACTTC
TRBJ2-7 | NA | NA | TRBV5-1 | CASSLAAGQTYEQYF | TGCGCCAGCAGCTTGGCTGCTGGGCAGACCTACGAGCAGTACTTC
TRBJ2-3 | few | TRBD2 | TRBV5-1 | CASSRRVAGDRTDTQYF | TGCGCCAGCAGCCGTCGGGTAGCGGGAGACCGCACAGATACGCAGTATTTT
TRBJ2-7 | NA | NA | TRBV4-1 | CASSQDLFPYEQYF | TGCGCCAGCAGCCAAGATCTCTTCCCCTACGAGCAGTACTTC
TRBJ2-1 | NA | NA | TRBV7-8 | CASSLSTRQQFF | TGTGCCAGCAGCTTATCCACTAGACAGCAGTTCTTC
TRBJ2-5 | few | NA | TRBV28 | CATRREETQYF | TGTGCCACTCGCCGGGAGGAGACCCAGTACTTC
TRBJ2-7 | NA | NA | TRBV20-1 | CSARDRSRYGYEQYF | TGCAGTGCTAGAGATAGGTCCCGCTATGGCTACGAGCAGTACTTC
TRBJ2-7 | few | NA | TRBV6-5 | CASSYSLQYEQYF | TGTGCCAGCAGTTACTCGCTGCAGTACGAGCAGTACTTC
TRBJ2-7 | once | NA | TRBV28 | CASSFVTGTAYEQYF | TGTGCCAGCAGTTTCGTGACCGGGACGGCTTACGAGCAGTACTTC
TRBJ2-1 | NA | TRBD2 | TRBV2 | CASRSGRGNEQFF | TGTGCCAGCAGGTCCGGGAGGGGAAATGAGCAGTTCTTC
TRBJ2-7 | NA | TRBD2 | TRBV10-3 | CAISWGTSLNEQYF | TGTGCCATCAGTTGGGGGACTAGTCTGAACGAGCAGTACTTC
TRBJ1-2 | NA | TRBD1 | TRBV7-3 | CASSPNPGQGARGYTF | TGTGCCAGCAGCCCGAACCCCGGACAGGGGGCTCGTGGCTACACCTTC
TRBJ2-2 | NA | TRBD1 | TRBV13 | CASSRRQGRNTGELFF | TGTGCCAGCAGCAGACGACAGGGGCGAAACACCGGGGAGCTGTTTTTT
TRBJ2-7 | few | NA | TRBV28 | CASWTANTYEQYF | TGTGCCAGCTGGACAGCGAACACCTACGAGCAGTACTTC
TRBJ2-1 | few | NA | TRBV18 | CASSPPGNNEQFF | TGTGCCAGCTCACCCCCAGGTAACAATGAGCAGTTCTTC
TRBJ1-2 | NA | NA | TRBV28 | CASSLRTGIYGYTF | TGTGCCAGCAGTTTACGTACAGGCATCTATGGCTACACCTTC
TRBJ2-1 | few | NA | TRBV7-3 | CASSQTPGSYNEQFF | TGTGCCAGCAGTCAAACACCAGGCTCCTACAATGAGCAGTTCTTC
TRBJ2-3 | few | NA | TRBV5-1 | CASSRDGASSTDTQYF | TGCGCCAGCAGTCGGGACGGGGCTTCTAGCACAGATACGCAGTATTTT
TRBJ2-7 | NA | NA | TRBV9 | CASSAGPETSYEQYF | TGTGCCAGCAGCGCAGGACCTGAAACTTCCTACGAGCAGTACTTC
TRBJ2-3 | few | NA | TRBV6-5 | CASSSIRLTDTQYF | TGTGCCAGCAGTTCGATACGTTTAACAGATACGCAGTATTTT
TRBJ2-1 | few | TRBD2 | TRBV9 | CASGGGEQFF | TGTGCCAGCGGGGGGGGAGAGCAGTTCTTC
TRBJ1-2 | few | NA | TRBV20-1 | CSAPPGEAGYGYTF | TGCAGTGCCCCCCCTGGTGAGGCAGGCTATGGCTACACCTTC
TRBJ1-2 | NA | NA | TRBV7-8 | CASSLREGLPSYGYTF | TGTGCCAGCAGCTTAAGGGAGGGCCTGCCGAGCTATGGCTACACCTTC
TRBJ2-7 | NA | NA | TRBV2 | CASSGLSSSYEQYF | TGTGCCAGCAGTGGACTTTCCAGCTCCTACGAGCAGTACTTC
TRBJ2-1 | few | NA | TRBV9 | CASSVDESSYNEQFF | TGTGCCAGCAGCGTAGATGAGAGCTCCTACAATGAGCAGTTCTTC
TRBJ2-7 | NA | TRBD2 | TRBV7-2 | CASSLGFSGRPYEQYF | TGTGCCAGCAGCTTAGGTTTTAGCGGGAGACCCTACGAGCAGTACTTC
TRBJ2-5 | NA | TRBD1 | TRBV24-1 | CATSEPGQGKETQYF | TGTGCCACCAGTGAACCGGGACAGGGTAAAGAGACCCAGTACTTC
TRBJ2-1 | few | TRBD1 | TRBV18 | CASSQGAPYNEQFF | TGTGCCAGCTCACAGGGGGCGCCCTACAATGAGCAGTTCTTC
TRBJ2-3 | NA | NA | TRBV20-1 | CSATSSTDTQYF | TGCAGTGCTACTAGTAGCACAGATACGCAGTATTTT